These 5 T cell receptor beta chains came from one sample sequenced in a study of a mutant IDH1 vaccine in newly diagnosed glioma. Clones were sequenced by immunoSEQ multiplex PCR, and TCRdb holds only the in-frame ones, with some missing. This sample has approximately 25,000 clones, with approximately 80% found just once. Specified time point: week 5, during vaccination. The content of each vaccine dose was 300 ug of mutant IDH1 20-mer peptide, and topical imiquimod accompanied it. No antigens are known for them. Sequenced here: PBMCs, sampled from a glioma patient whose treatment included an IDH1 peptide vaccine. The receptors derive from a man aged 35-49 years with glioma.

Only a few counts were recorded for this clone. The J gene is TRBJ1-3, the V gene TRBV4-1; TRBD1 might be the D (5 bases). This CDR3 is built from 15 residues. The germline V gene has CDR1 MGHRA and CDR2 YSYEKL. V was trimmed by 8 bases and J by 1 base, leaving 15 bases between them. The CDR3 spells CASWGTSRSGNTIYF. The CDR3, as DNA: TGCGCCAGCTGGGGGACTTCAAGGTCTGGAAACACCATATATTTT.

This clone was recorded a few times. J is TRBJ1-5 and V is TRBV7-8; D is unresolved. Trimming left V 2 bases short and J 6 bases short, with 11 bases between. Germline V CDR1 and CDR2: SGHVS, FQNEAQ. This CDR3 contains 14 residues. CDR3 sequence: CASSLRGVGQPQHF. In DNA form, the CDR3 reads TGTGCCAGCAGCTTACGGGGAGTTGGTCAGCCCCAGCATTTT.

The rearrangement uses TRBV14 and TRBJ2-1, with 7 bases that match TRBD1. After removal of 4 bases from V and 7 bases from J, the junction contained 13 bases not matched to a gene. This CDR3 is built from 16 residues. Germline CDR1 is SGHDN and CDR2 is FVKESK. The CDR3 bases are TGTGCCAGCAGCCCCGGTGGGCAGGGGGTTTGGAATGAGCAGTTCTTC. Its protein product is CASSPGGQGVWNEQFF. Supplemented by reference TRBV14 and TRBJ2-1, the full variable domain reads EAGVTQFPSHSVIEKGQTVTLRCDPISGHDNLYWYRRVMGKEIKFLLHFVKESKQDESGMPNNRFLAERTGGTYSTLKVQPAELEDSGVYFCASSPGGQGVWNEQFFGPGTRLTVL.

The chain combines TRBV6-5 with TRBJ2-5; D possibly corresponds to TRBD1 (6 bases). The ends were cut back, 0 bases at V and 5 bases at J, with 13 bases in the middle. In germline, CDR1 is MNHEY, CDR2 SVGAGI. CDR3 size: 15 residues. The CDR3 sequence: CASSYSTQGRETQYF. The DNA for the CDR3 is TGTGCCAGCAGTTACTCGACGCAGGGGCGGGAGACCCAGTACTTC.

This chain connects TRBV4-1 to TRBJ2-1, with a possible D match to TRBD2 (6 bases). V shed 5 bases and J shed 2 bases, with 25 bases lying between them. The V gene's germline CDR1 is MGHRA and CDR2 YSYEKL. This CDR3 is 19 amino acids long. This CDR3 is CASSTFPIAELYAYNEQFF. The CDR3 DNA reads as TGCGCCAGCAGCACCTTTCCGATAGCGGAACTCTACGCCTACAATGAGCAGTTCTTC.